This T cell receptor beta chain came from a study of OX40 agonist ivuxolimab in advanced cancers. In the study overall: The study reported partial responses in three patients: one hepatocellular carcinoma, two cutaneous melanoma.

Assay: immunoSEQ multiplex PCR; the TCRdb copy retains only in-frame clones and omits some. Among tens of thousands of clones, around 85% were seen once, and the ten largest hold 1.1%. The CDR3 length is 16 residues. Germline trimming cut 0 bases from V and 5 bases from J; bases unmatched to any gene: 5. Germline CDR1 and CDR2: SGHTA and FQGNSA. Points from the study as a whole: At 0.1 to 3.0 mg/kg, clonal expansion of CD4+ and CD8+ blood T cells had occurred by week 6.

Peripheral blood came from all dose cohorts at three timepoints. About this clone itself: Its antigen is currently unknown.

This sequence was found in an adult with an advanced solid tumor such as melanoma, head and neck, liver or kidney cancer. The sample in question was CD4+ or CD8+ T cells sorted from blood, obtained in a trial of the OX40 agonist ivuxolimab. V gene TRBV7-2 combines with J gene TRBJ2-2, with 8 bases fitting TRBD1. The chain's CDR3 is CASSLAGTGVTGELFF. CDR3 DNA sequence: TGTGCCAGCAGCTTAGCCGGGACAGGTGTTACCGGGGAGCTGTTTTTT.